These T cell receptor beta chains were read from a single sample in a study of cytomegalovirus exposure and HLA in healthy donors. Sequencing used immunoSEQ multiplex PCR; TCRdb keeps in-frame clones, though not all of them. The sample includes about 110,000 clones, nearly 97% of them seen just once. The sequencing input was PBMCs. Every receptor here comes from a woman under 30 in good health and CMV-seronegative. Each CDR3 is given with its conserved first and last residue. Each record gives: J gene, CDR3 length, V gene, CDR3 protein.

>TRBJ2-1|17|TRBV7-9
CASSLTSGGASYNEQFF
>TRBJ1-1|15|TRBV7-9
CASSLWAGKATEAFF
>TRBJ2-7|15|TRBV7-2
CASSPGQGPSYEQYF
>TRBJ2-5|16|TRBV19
CASSMPGQGYQETQYF
>TRBJ1-4|14|TRBV11-2
CASSTGGPNEKLFF
>TRBJ2-3|13|TRBV2
CASTPRVADTQYF
>TRBJ1-5|12|TRBV6-4
CASRSGAQPQHF
>TRBJ2-2|14|TRBV7-2
CASHRGSHTGELFF
>TRBJ2-1|12|TRBV6-4
CASRQLYNEQFF
>TRBJ1-1|13|TRBV5-1
CASSLDSHTEAFF
>TRBJ1-1|14|TRBV28
CASREIQGNTEAFF
>TRBJ1-1|13|TRBV6-1
CATRVQPNTEAFF
>TRBJ2-1|15|TRBV18
CASSRDRGSYNEQFF
>TRBJ2-7|13|TRBV6-5
CASRRTGTYEQYF
>TRBJ2-1|16|TRBV6-5
CASSFNGRGLDNEQFF